The next 13 T cell receptor beta chains were all read from a single sample in a study of blood T cell repertoires in COVID-19. Produced via immunoSEQ multiplex PCR; TCRdb's table is partial and in-frame only. The sample holds a few hundred thousand clones, 88% seen once. Sequencing input: PBMCs or T cells enriched from blood (not recorded which). The source of these receptors is a woman aged 40 to 49 who had recovered from COVID-19.

V and J are TRBV27 and TRBJ2-1; D remains ambiguous. Germline CDR1 is MNHEY and CDR2 is SMNVEV (reference sequence). Trimming shortened V by 6 bases and J by 5 bases, and 26 bases separated the two germline ends. The CDR3 totals 18 residues. This CDR3 reads CASSRLSLGTESNNEQFF. CDR3 nucleotides: TGTGCCAGCAGCCGTTTATCGTTAGGCACAGAGTCCAACAATGAGCAGTTCTTC.

The chain combines TRBV18 with TRBJ2-7; the match to TRBD1 covers 9 bases. Germline assignment: CDR1 KGHSH and CDR2 LQKENI. The CDR3 covers 14 residues. V gave up 3 bases and J gave up 3 bases; unmatched junction bases: 3. CDR3 sequence: CASSPGTGLYEQYF. The CDR3 nucleotides are TGTGCCAGCTCACCCGGGACAGGGCTCTACGAGCAGTACTTC.

With respect to this clone: Different DNA sequences within this sample yield the same CDR3. The J gene is TRBJ2-1, the V gene TRBV5-8, with 7 bases aligning to TRBD2. V lost 4 bases and J lost 3; bases outside the gene matches: 7. Per germline, CDR1 SGHTS and CDR2 YDEGEE. This CDR3 spans 15 amino acids. CDR3 nucleotides: TGTGCCAGCAGCCTTGGATTAGCGGGCTACAATGAGCAGTTCTTC. The encoded protein is CASSLGLAGYNEQFF.

J is TRBJ1-2 and V is TRBV30; no firm D call. Trimming took 8 bases from V and 4 from J, leaving 11 bases between them. This CDR3 contains 11 residues. From germline, CDR1 is GTSNPN and CDR2 SVGIG (reference sequence). Here the CDR3 DNA reads TGTGCCGGAGGCTCATTCTATGGCTACACCTTC. Amino acid sequence: CAGGSFYGYTF.

The J gene is TRBJ2-2, the V gene TRBV14, with 7 bases aligning to TRBD1. V was clipped by 0 bases and J by 0 bases; unmatched bases: 4. The CDR3 loop spans 17 amino acids. CDR1 and CDR2 from the germline V gene are SGHDN and FVKESK. As DNA, the CDR3 is TGTGCCAGCAGCCAAGAGGGACAGATAACGAACACCGGGGAGCTGTTTTTT. Residues: CASSQEGQITNTGELFF.

V is TRBV7-8 and J is TRBJ2-7, with TRBD1 as a possible D gene (6 bases). Germline loops: CDR1 SGHVS, CDR2 FQNEAQ. The length of the CDR3 is 16 residues. Trimming pared 4 bases from V and 2 bases from J, leaving 18 bases between. The CDR3 here is CASSSRDTVVTYEQYF. CDR3 sequence (DNA): TGTGCCAGCAGCTCGAGGGACACGGTCGTAACCTACGAGCAGTACTTC. The whole variable domain, filled in from reference TRBV7-8 and TRBJ2-7, reads GAGVSQSPRYKVAKRGQDVALRCDPISGHVSLFWYQQALGQGPEFLTYFQNEAQLDKSGLPSDRFFAERPEGSVSTLKIQRTQQEDSAVYLCASSSRDTVVTYEQYFGPGTRLTVT.

This sequence joins TRBV4-3 and TRBJ2-7; D might be TRBD1 (6 bases). Per germline, CDR1 LGHNA and CDR2 YSLEER. CDR3 size: 16 residues. The V end lost 2 bases, the J end lost 2 bases, and 16 bases lay between the germline ends. The CDR3 DNA sequence: TGCGCCAGCAGCCAAAGAAAAAACGACAGGACCTACGAGCAGTACTTC. Amino acids: CASSQRKNDRTYEQYF.

J is TRBJ1-3 and V is TRBV5-5; 7 nucleotides match TRBD1. Germline V gene sequence: CDR1 SGHKS, CDR2 YYEKEE (reference sequence). V was pared by 4 bases and J by 0 bases, with 7 bases of the junction left unmatched. CDR3 length: 16 amino acids. In DNA form, the CDR3 reads TGTGCCAGCAGCCCCCAGGGGGACCCCTCTGGAAACACCATATATTTT. Protein sequence: CASSPQGDPSGNTIYF.

The chain carries TRBV7-2 and TRBJ1-6; maybe TRBD1 (6 bases). Trimming left V 4 bases short and J 9 bases short, with 10 bases between. The CDR3 has 13 residues. Per the germline V gene, CDR1 is SGHTA and CDR2 is FQGNSA. CDR3 loop: CASSSNRASPLHF. The CDR3 coding sequence is TGTGCCAGCAGCTCTAACAGGGCTTCACCCCTCCACTTT.

The chain joins TRBV14 to TRBJ2-2, with no clear D. Germline loops: CDR1 SGHDN, CDR2 FVKESK. This CDR3 spans 16 amino acids. Trimming took off 5 bases at V and 4 bases at J, with 17 bases between the two ends. In DNA, the CDR3 is TGTGCCAGCAGCACCATTACGAAAACAACCACCGGGGAGCTGTTTTTT. This gives the protein CASSTITKTTTGELFF.

About this clone: Other DNA variants within this sample encode the same CDR3. The chain recombines TRBV11-3 with TRBJ2-1; D is perhaps TRBD2 (5 bases). Trimming removed 1 base from V and 7 bases from J, with 8 bases in between. This CDR3 contains 13 residues. The germline gives CDR1 SGHNT, CDR2 YENEEA. The CDR3 coding sequence is TGTGCCAGCAGCTTAGCCGGGGAGAATGAGCAGTTCTTC. It translates to CASSLAGENEQFF.

The gene calls are TRBV11-3 and TRBJ1-4, with 8 nucleotides matching TRBD1. V lost 5 bases to trimming and J lost 7 bases; unmatched junction nucleotides: 9. Germline V CDR1 and CDR2: SGHNT, YENEEA. The CDR3 loop spans 15 amino acids. The CDR3 protein is CASSPSTGAGEKLFF. The CDR3 nucleotides are TGTGCCAGCAGCCCGTCGACAGGGGCGGGTGAAAAACTGTTTTTT. Looking up the rest from reference TRBV11-3 and TRBJ1-4 gives the full variable domain: EAGVVQSPRYKIIEKKQPVAFWCNPISGHNTLYWYLQNLGQGPELLIRYENEEAVDDSQLPKDRFSAERLKGVDSTLKIQPAELGDSAVYLCASSPSTGAGEKLFFGSGTQLSVL.

The genes are TRBV14 and TRBJ2-5; the match to TRBD2 covers 13 bases. The CDR3 runs to 15 residues. Germline CDR1 reads SGHDN; CDR2 reads FVKESK. Trimming at V came to 6 bases and at J to 2 bases, leaving 3 bases not matched to a gene. CDR3 DNA sequence: TGTGCCAGCAGAAAGGGACTAGCGGGGCAAGAGACCCAGTACTTC. Translating it yields CASRKGLAGQETQYF. Combining the CDR3 with reference TRBV14 and TRBJ2-5 gives the whole variable domain EAGVTQFPSHSVIEKGQTVTLRCDPISGHDNLYWYRRVMGKEIKFLLHFVKESKQDESGMPNNRFLAERTGGTYSTLKVQPAELEDSGVYFCASRKGLAGQETQYFGPGTRLLVL.